The 22 T cell receptor beta chains listed next were all sequenced from one sample in a study of cytomegalovirus exposure and HLA in healthy donors. The study ran its PCR with 60 Vbeta and 13 Jbeta primers. Sequencing was performed with immunoSEQ multiplex PCR; in TCRdb, only in-frame clones are kept and a portion is missing. The sample consists of under 150,000 clones, roughly 79% of them appearing once. The sample consisted of PBMCs. Receptor source: a man aged 30 to 39 in good health and CMV-seropositive.

This chain connects TRBV5-4 to TRBJ1-2; D not resolved. The CDR3 consists of 14 residues. Trimming removed 4 bases from V and 0 bases from J, with 10 bases in between. Per the germline V gene, CDR1 is SGHNT and CDR2 is YYREEE (reference sequence). CDR3 loop: CASSTETANYGYTF. In nucleotides, the CDR3 is TGTGCCAGCAGCACCGAAACAGCTAACTATGGCTACACCTTC.

The count of this clone is one. The CDR3: CASSPVEETQYF. The CDR3 DNA sequence: TGTGCCAGCTCACCAGTCGAAGAGACCCAGTACTTC. The rearrangement joins TRBV18 to TRBJ2-5; D gene ambiguous. Trimming took off 2 bases at V and 3 bases at J, with 4 bases between the two ends. The CDR3 has 12 residues. Germline CDR1 and CDR2: KGHSH and LQKENI. Full variable domain (remainder filled in from reference TRBV18 and TRBJ2-5): NAGVMQNPRHLVRRRGQEARLRCSPMKGHSHVYWYRQLPEEGLKFMVYLQKENIIDESGMPKERFSAEFPKEGPSILRIQQVVRGDSAAYFCASSPVEETQYFGPGTRLLVL.

This clone was detected a few times. Other DNA sequences in this specimen translate into the identical CDR3. The J gene is TRBJ2-7, the V gene TRBV18, with 7 bases matching TRBD2. V was pared by 3 bases and J by 2 bases, with 7 bases of the junction left unmatched. CDR3 length: 15 residues. The germline gives CDR1 KGHSH, CDR2 LQKENI. The CDR3 loop is CASSPPSGGTYEQYF. The CDR3 DNA sequence: TGTGCCAGCTCACCCCCGTCGGGGGGAACCTACGAGCAGTACTTC.

This clone was observed a few times. This sequence joins TRBV7-9 and TRBJ2-6; 8 bases are a match to TRBD1. Trimming took 3 bases from V and 0 from J; bases not matched to a gene: 4. CDR1 is SEHNR, CDR2 FQNEAQ, per germline (reference sequence). This CDR3 contains 17 residues. Here the CDR3 DNA reads TGTGCCAGCAGCTTCGACAGGGGATACTCTGGGGCCAACGTCCTGACTTTC. Protein product: CASSFDRGYSGANVLTF.

The CDR3 DNA sequence: TGTGCCAGCAGCTCGACTAGCGGGATGAACACCGGGGAGCTGTTTTTT. It specifies CASSSTSGMNTGELFF. The gene calls are TRBV13 and TRBJ2-2, with 11 bases lining up with TRBD2. The CDR3 is 16 residues long. Trimming took 4 bases from V and 1 from J; bases not matched to a gene: 2. Germline CDR1 reads PRHDT; CDR2 reads FYEKMQ (reference sequence).

The gene calls are TRBV27 and TRBJ1-6; D gene unclear. V lost 4 bases and J lost 8, with 6 bases in between. CDR1 and CDR2 (germline): MNHEY, SMNVEV (reference sequence). This CDR3 contains 12 residues. The CDR3 sequence is CASSWEDSPLHF. CDR3 coding DNA: TGTGCCAGCAGTTGGGAGGATTCACCCCTCCACTTT.

The chain has TRBV2 and TRBJ1-1; TRBD1 matches 7 bases. CDR1 SNHLY and CDR2 FYNNEI come from the germline V gene. The trim removed 4 bases at V and 4 bases at J, leaving 9 bases unmatched. This CDR3 has 15 amino acids. CDR3 DNA sequence: TGTGCCAGCAGTGGACAGGGCGCGGGGTCCACTGAAGCTTTCTTT. It yields the protein CASSGQGAGSTEAFF.

This clone was found once. This chain uses TRBV7-2 with TRBJ2-3, with 8 bases fitting TRBD1. J was trimmed by 2 bases and V by 5 bases; bases with no gene match: 6. This CDR3 is built from 15 residues. CDR1 and CDR2 from the germline V gene are SGHTA and FQGNSA. The CDR3 reads CASSQTGVPTDTQYF. The CDR3 region has the DNA TGTGCCAGCAGCCAGACAGGGGTCCCCACAGATACGCAGTATTTT.

The chain employs TRBV5-1 and TRBJ2-2, with D possibly matching TRBD1 (5 bases). The CDR3 consists of 15 residues. The V end lost 2 bases, the J end lost 0 bases, and 8 bases lay between the germline ends. CDR1 is SGHRS, CDR2 YFSETQ, per germline. CDR3 in amino acids: CASSFIQANTGELFF. CDR3 coding DNA: TGCGCCAGCAGCTTTATACAGGCGAACACCGGGGAGCTGTTTTTT. Based on the CDR3 plus reference TRBV5-1 and TRBJ2-2, the full variable domain is KAGVTQTPRYLIKTRGQQVTLSCSPISGHRSVSWYQQTPGQGLQFLFEYFSETQRNKGNFPGRFSGRQFSNSRSEMNVSTLELGDSALYLCASSFIQANTGELFFGEGSRLTVL.

The V gene is TRBV7-9, the J gene TRBJ2-3; D is perhaps TRBD2 (5 bases). The CDR3 runs 13 residues. CDR1 and CDR2 (germline): SEHNR, FQNEAQ (reference sequence). Trimming removed 6 bases at V and 2 bases at J, with 9 bases between. The CDR3 DNA follows: TGTGCCAGCAGACCCGGACTCACAGATACGCAGTATTTT. Translation gives CASRPGLTDTQYF.

J is TRBJ2-5 and V is TRBV2; no clear D gene. V lost 6 bases and J lost 2, with 10 bases in between. This CDR3 has 13 residues. Germline V gives CDR1 SNHLY, CDR2 FYNNEI. The chain's CDR3 is CASRAQIQETQYF. The DNA of the CDR3 is TGTGCCAGCAGAGCGCAGATACAAGAGACCCAGTACTTC.

The chain uses TRBV6-5 and TRBJ2-2; a weak D match, TRBD2 (5 bases). Germline CDR1 reads MNHEY; CDR2 reads SVGAGI. CDR3 length: 15 amino acids. The V end lost 4 bases, the J end lost 0 bases, and 9 bases lay between the germline ends. The CDR3: CASSSGGANTGELFF. CDR3 bases: TGTGCCAGCAGTTCCGGAGGCGCGAACACCGGGGAGCTGTTTTTT.

The chain links TRBV19 to TRBJ2-1; 12 nucleotides align to TRBD2. The CDR3 extends over 15 amino acids. V was clipped by 5 bases and J by 6 bases; unmatched bases: 5. Germline V gene data show CDR1 as LNHDA and CDR2 as SQIVND (reference sequence). Here the CDR3 reads CASSPLAGGANEQFF. The CDR3 DNA sequence: TGTGCCAGTAGTCCTCTAGCGGGAGGGGCCAATGAGCAGTTCTTC.

The chain has TRBV18 and TRBJ2-3; 14 nucleotides line up with TRBD2. This CDR3 region has 15 residues. Germline V lookup: CDR1 KGHSH, CDR2 LQKENI. V trimming: 7 bases; J trimming: 4 bases; junction bases outside the gene matches: 4. The CDR3 DNA follows: TGTGCCAGCTTGACTAGCGGGAGGGCCCCAGATACGCAGTATTTT. Its translation: CASLTSGRAPDTQYF.

The gene calls are TRBV2 and TRBJ1-1, with 7 bases aligning to TRBD1. Germline loops: CDR1 SNHLY, CDR2 FYNNEI. The CDR3 length is 14 residues. The trim removed 5 bases at V and 0 bases at J, leaving 3 bases unmatched. The CDR3 is CASSRQGLNTEAFF. The CDR3 bases are TGTGCCAGCAGTCGACAGGGTTTGAACACTGAAGCTTTCTTT. Full variable domain (outside the CDR3, taken from reference TRBV2 and TRBJ1-1): EPEVTQTPSHQVTQMGQEVILRCVPISNHLYFYWYRQILGQKVEFLVSFYNNEISEKSEIFDDQFSVERPDGSNFTLKIRSTKLEDSAMYFCASSRQGLNTEAFFGQGTRLTVV.

The chain joins TRBV28 to TRBJ1-2; the D gene is possibly TRBD1 (6 bases). This CDR3 comprises 14 residues. Trimming cost V 10 bases and J 2 bases, with 17 bases left between them. Germline values: CDR1 MDHEN, CDR2 SYDVKM. CDR3 coding DNA: TGTGCCACCTCCTCCGGACAGCAAAACTATGGCTACACCTTC. Protein sequence: CATSSGQQNYGYTF.

The rearrangement joins TRBV30 to TRBJ2-2; TRBD2 matches at 8 bases. The CDR3 has 14 residues. Germline-derived CDR1 and CDR2 are GTSNPN and SVGIG (reference sequence). Losses at the gene ends were 4 bases for V and 10 bases for J; bases not matched to a gene: 11. The chain's CDR3 is CAWTRPVGGEELFF. The CDR3 region has the DNA TGTGCCTGGACTCGACCGGTCGGGGGGGAGGAGCTGTTTTTT. The full variable domain, rest sourced from reference TRBV30 and TRBJ2-2, is SQTIHQWPATLVQPVGSPLSLECTVEGTSNPNLYWYRQAAGRGLQLLFYSVGIGQISSEVPQNLSASRPQDRQFILSSKKLLLSDSGFYLCAWTRPVGGEELFFGEGSRLTVL.

The chain combines TRBV14 with TRBJ2-2, with D perhaps TRBD1 (5 bases). Trimming stripped 0 bases from V and 0 bases from J, with 23 bases between. The CDR3 is 21 amino acids. The germline CDR1 and CDR2 sequences are SGHDN and FVKESK. CDR3 bases: TGTGCCAGCAGCCAAGATCCCCTGGCAGAAGGGGCGGACCCGAACACCGGGGAGCTGTTTTTT. This sequence encodes CASSQDPLAEGADPNTGELFF.

Concerning this clone itself: Within the sample, other DNA sequences also encode this same CDR3. V is TRBV19 and J is TRBJ2-5; perhaps TRBD2 as D (5 bases). This CDR3 spans 13 amino acids. CDR1 is LNHDA, CDR2 SQIVND, per germline (reference sequence). V was trimmed by 1 base and J by 3 bases, leaving 6 bases between them. The CDR3 is CASSIVREETQYF. CDR3 sequence (DNA): TGTGCCAGTAGTATAGTGAGGGAAGAGACCCAGTACTTC.

This chain joins TRBV9 and TRBJ2-1, with TRBD1 matching 8 bases. V shed 2 bases and J 5 bases; nucleotides not matched to a gene: 6. CDR3 size: 15 residues. Germline CDR1 reads SGDLS; CDR2 reads YYNGEE. CDR3 nucleotide sequence: TGTGCCAGCAGCGTCGAGGGGACAGGTGACAATGAGCAGTTCTTC. Its protein is CASSVEGTGDNEQFF.

This chain connects TRBV15 to TRBJ2-1; 12 positions match TRBD2. From germline, CDR1 is LNHNV and CDR2 YYDKDF (reference sequence). CDR3 size: 16 residues. J lost 5 bases, V lost 5 bases, and 7 bases had no gene match. The CDR3 region is CATSPRTSGTDNEQFF. The CDR3 DNA sequence: TGTGCCACCAGCCCCCGGACTAGCGGGACCGACAATGAGCAGTTCTTC.

The V gene is TRBV6-1, the J gene TRBJ2-5; 8 bases agree with TRBD1. CDR1 and CDR2 from the germline V gene are MNHNS and SASEGT. This CDR3 is 14 amino acids long. Trimming cost V 4 bases and J 3 bases; bases outside gene matches: 4. CDR3 coding DNA: TGTGCCAGCAGTGTTCACAGGGGGAAAGAGACCCAGTACTTC. Translation: CASSVHRGKETQYF.